These 22 T cell receptor beta chains were sequenced from one sample in a study of T-cell reconstitution after alpha-beta-depleted transplantation in children. Study findings and constraints: T-cell counts and diversity at one year post-transplant came mainly from newly produced T cells.

These receptors have no identified antigens. As it was prepared, the TCRbeta library received unique molecular identifiers. TCRdb recomputed calls from the PCR reads with MiXCR, one row per CDR3 protein. The sample records around 270,000 distinct CDR3 sequences, approximately 7.3% being singletons. The specimen was peripheral blood, collected 360 days after TCRalphabeta/CD19-depleted stem cell transplant. These receptors originate from a female patient younger than 10 who had a stem cell transplant for Fanconi anemia, so the T cells may come from the graft donor.

This clonotype has a count of ten or more. The chain joins TRBV5-1 to TRBJ2-3, with a tentative D call TRBD1 (6 bases). V lost 7 bases, J lost 5 bases, and 17 bases lay in between. Per germline, CDR1 SGHRS and CDR2 YFSETQ. The CDR3 covers 14 residues. CDR3 in amino acids: CASANADSQDTQYF. CDR3 DNA: TGCGCCAGCGCAAACGCGGACAGCCAAGATACGCAGTATTTT.

This clonotype was recorded many times. The CDR3 loop reads CASNEAVPKTDTQYF. CDR3 nucleotides: TGCGCCAGCAACGAAGCGGTGCCAAAGACAGATACGCAGTATTTT. V usage is TRBV5-1 and J usage is TRBJ2-3, with D possibly TRBD2 on 5 matching bases. V was cut by 6 bases and J by 3 bases, with 17 bases left in between. The CDR3 is made up of 15 amino acids. Germline V gene sequence: CDR1 SGHRS, CDR2 YFSETQ. Variable domain in full (rest from reference TRBV5-1 and TRBJ2-3): KAGVTQTPRYLIKTRGQQVTLSCSPISGHRSVSWYQQTPGQGLQFLFEYFSETQRNKGNFPGRFSGRQFSNSRSEMNVSTLELGDSALYLCASNEAVPKTDTQYFGPGTRLTVL.

This clonotype has ten or more counts. The rearrangement joins TRBV2 to TRBJ2-1; 8 bases are a match to TRBD2. This CDR3 has 16 amino acids. The V gene end was trimmed by 6 bases and the J gene end by 0 bases; junction bases not matched to a gene: 7. CDR1 is SNHLY, CDR2 FYNNEI, per germline. CDR3 in DNA: TGTGCCAGCAGGCATCAGACTAGCGTCTCCTACAATGAGCAGTTCTTC. Translating it yields CASRHQTSVSYNEQFF. Complete variable domain (other parts from reference TRBV2 and TRBJ2-1): EPEVTQTPSHQVTQMGQEVILRCVPISNHLYFYWYRQILGQKVEFLVSFYNNEISEKSEIFDDQFSVERPDGSNFTLKIRSTKLEDSAMYFCASRHQTSVSYNEQFFGPGTRLTVL.

This clonotype was counted many times. The CDR3 loop is CASSLVTEETQYF. DNA for the CDR3: TGTGCCAGCAGCTTAGTGACGGAAGAGACCCAGTACTTC. The chain combines TRBV7-2 with TRBJ2-5; no clear D. The germline gives CDR1 SGHTA, CDR2 FQGNSA. V shed 1 base and J shed 3 bases, with 6 bases lying between them. The CDR3 is 13 residues long.

This clonotype has ten or more counts. V gene TRBV11-2 combines with J gene TRBJ2-1, with TRBD1 matching over 7 bases. This CDR3 contains 12 residues. V lost 4 bases, J lost 8 bases, and 2 bases stayed unmatched. Per the germline V gene, CDR1 is SGHAT and CDR2 is FQNNGV. The CDR3 loop is CASSSQGDEQFF. In DNA form, the CDR3 reads TGTGCCAGCAGCTCCCAGGGGGATGAGCAGTTCTTC.

This clonotype has at least ten counts. The chain carries TRBV12-3 or TRBV12-4 and TRBJ2-5, with TRBD1 matching 9 bases. The trim removed 3 bases at V and 5 bases at J, leaving 4 bases unmatched. CDR3 length: 14 residues. The CDR3 here is CASSFDRGSETQYF. For the CDR3, the DNA is TGTGCCAGCAGTTTCGACAGGGGGTCGGAGACCCAGTACTTC.

The gene calls are TRBV15 and TRBJ2-5; D is possibly TRBD1 (5 bases). The CDR3 totals 14 residues. From germline, CDR1 is LNHNV and CDR2 YYDKDF (reference sequence). Trimming left V 2 bases short and J 2 bases short, with 9 bases between. The CDR3 DNA reads TGTGCCACCAGCAGAAGAGACAGACAAGAGACCCAGTACTTC. It encodes CATSRRDRQETQYF.

This clonotype has ten or more counts. The chain uses TRBV5-6 and TRBJ1-2, with TRBD1 matching 8 bases. J lost 8 bases, V lost 1 base, and 4 bases had no gene match. This CDR3 has 13 amino acids. CDR1 and CDR2 (germline): SGHDT, YYEEEE. This CDR3 reads CASSLQGAGGYTF. The CDR3 nucleotides are TGTGCCAGCAGCTTGCAGGGGGCTGGCGGCTACACCTTC.

This clonotype was seen just once. This chain links TRBV12-3 or TRBV12-4 with TRBJ1-1; D unresolved. This CDR3 region has 14 residues. V lost 5 bases and J 3 bases, leaving 13 bases between the germline ends. The CDR3 reads CASSLGPRYTEAFF. The CDR3 DNA sequence: TGTGCCAGCAGTCTGGGCCCAAGGTACACTGAAGCTTTCTTT.

The chain is built from TRBV20-1 and TRBJ2-3; 9 nucleotides align to TRBD2. V shed 5 bases and J 2 bases; nucleotides not matched to a gene: 14. Germline V gene lookup returns CDR1 DFQATT and CDR2 SNEGSKA (reference sequence). This CDR3 region has 17 residues. In DNA form, the CDR3 reads TGCAGTGCTCGCCTCGCAATGACTAGCGGTCCCACAGATACGCAGTATTTT. Residues: CSARLAMTSGPTDTQYF.

This clonotype was seen ten or more times. The CDR3 here is CASSSLGLAGSYNEQFF. CDR3 DNA: TGTGCCAGCAGTTCGTTGGGACTAGCGGGATCCTACAATGAGCAGTTCTTC. The chain is built from TRBV27 and TRBJ2-1, with 13 bases that match TRBD2. CDR3 size: 17 residues. Germline V gene sequence: CDR1 MNHEY, CDR2 SMNVEV (reference sequence). Losses at the gene ends were 4 bases for V and 1 base for J; bases not matched to a gene: 4.

The CDR3 sequence: CASSSPGGNGYTF. The CDR3 DNA is TGTGCCAGCAGCTCCCCGGGGGGTAATGGCTACACCTTC. This chain uses TRBV5-5 with TRBJ1-2; possible D gene TRBD1, 5 bases. Germline lookup yields CDR1 SGHKS and CDR2 YYEKEE (reference sequence). V was shortened by 3 bases and J by 6 bases, with 12 bases between the two germline ends. The CDR3 totals 13 residues.

This clonotype was counted many times. V and J are TRBV7-2 and TRBJ2-3; either TRBD1 or TRBD2 may supply D (5 bases each). V was pared by 1 base and J by 5 bases, with 13 bases between. Germline lookup yields CDR1 SGHTA and CDR2 FQGNSA. The CDR3 spans 15 residues. The CDR3 reads CASSLVGTVLDTQYF. DNA for the CDR3: TGTGCCAGCAGCTTAGTCGGGACGGTTCTAGATACGCAGTATTTT.

The chain carries TRBV12-3 or TRBV12-4 and TRBJ1-2, with TRBD1 matching over 9 bases. Trimming cost V 5 bases and J 5 bases; bases outside gene matches: 9. CDR3 length equals 15 residues. The CDR3, as DNA: TGTGCCAGCAGTCGTTGGGACAGGGACTATTATGGCTACACCTTC. Translating it yields CASSRWDRDYYGYTF.

J is TRBJ1-2 and V is TRBV20-1; the match to TRBD1 covers 8 bases. From germline, CDR1 is DFQATT and CDR2 SNEGSKA (reference sequence). The length of the CDR3 is 12 residues. Unmatched junction bases numbered 4, after V lost 1 base and J lost 9 bases. The DNA for the CDR3 is TGCAGTGCTAGAGTAGCAGGGGGCCGCTACACCTTC. Its protein is CSARVAGGRYTF.

This clonotype appeared many times. The chain joins TRBV28 to TRBJ2-3, with D possibly being TRBD1 (5 bases). Trimming took off 6 bases at V and 1 base at J, with 14 bases between the two ends. The CDR3 loop spans 15 amino acids. Germline CDR1 and CDR2: MDHEN and SYDVKM. The CDR3 protein is CASSREGARTDTQYF. The CDR3 DNA reads as TGTGCCAGCAGCCGCGAAGGGGCTCGCACAGATACGCAGTATTTT.

This clonotype was observed a few times. The chain employs TRBV4-1 and TRBJ1-2, with D unresolved. CDR1 and CDR2 (germline): MGHRA, YSYEKL. With 0 bases removed from V and 3 bases from J, the gap between germline ends came to 11 bases. The CDR3 has 15 residues. The CDR3 protein is CASSQDLTQYYGYTF. CDR3 nucleotide sequence: TGCGCCAGCAGCCAAGATCTTACACAGTACTATGGCTACACCTTC.

A remark on this clonotype: This may be a read error, as it is one base from a much larger clone. The CDR3 end shows no conserved phenylalanine or tryptophan, and so a read error is likely. The rearrangement uses TRBV6-1 and TRBJ2-1; D call uncertain. The CDR3 contains 14 residues. V lost 6 bases and J lost 1, with 10 bases in between. Germline lookup yields CDR1 MNHNS and CDR2 SASEGT. The CDR3 DNA sequence: TGTGCCAGCAGCCGACTTGGTTCCTACAATGAGCAGTTCTCC. Translated, it gives CASSRLGSYNEQFS.

The V gene is TRBV6-1, the J gene TRBJ1-5, with 10 nucleotides matching TRBD1. Germline CDR1 reads MNHNS; CDR2 reads SASEGT. The CDR3 is made up of 15 amino acids. V trimming: 6 bases; J trimming: 7 bases; junction bases outside the gene matches: 9. As DNA, the CDR3 is TGTGCCAGCAGCGACGGACAGGGGGGGTACCAGCCCCAGCATTTT. Amino acid sequence: CASSDGQGGYQPQHF.

Comment on this clonotype: It may be a read error: a sequence one base away is much more abundant. This chain connects TRBV6-5 to TRBJ2-1, with D maybe TRBD2 (6 bases). CDR1 and CDR2 (germline): MNHEY, SVGAGI. This CDR3 has 14 residues. The CDR3 coding sequence is TGTTCCAGCAGTTACGGGTTTCTCGGGGGTGAGCAGTTCTTC. Amino acids: CSSSYGFLGGEQFF.

The CDR3 DNA is TGCGCCAGCAGCTTGGATAGCGGGGGGGCCTACGAGCAGTACTTC. This encodes CASSLDSGGAYEQYF. This chain uses TRBV5-1 with TRBJ2-7; 11 positions match TRBD2. CDR3 length: 15 residues. Unmatched junction bases numbered 1, after V lost 0 bases and J lost 2 bases. Looked up from germline, CDR1 is SGHRS and CDR2 is YFSETQ. The full variable domain, in which reference TRBV5-1 and TRBJ2-7 provide the parts outside the CDR3, is KAGVTQTPRYLIKTRGQQVTLSCSPISGHRSVSWYQQTPGQGLQFLFEYFSETQRNKGNFPGRFSGRQFSNSRSEMNVSTLELGDSALYLCASSLDSGGAYEQYFGPGTRLTVT.

This clonotype occurred a few times. The gene calls are TRBV7-9 and TRBJ2-7; TRBD1 agrees at 7 bases. CDR1 and CDR2 from the germline V gene are SEHNR and FQNEAQ (reference sequence). The CDR3 runs 15 residues. The ends lost 5 bases at V and 3 bases at J; junction bases unmatched: 10. This chain's CDR3 is CASSLEQGLVYEQYF. The CDR3 DNA reads TGTGCCAGCAGCCTAGAACAGGGGTTGGTCTACGAGCAGTACTTC. Variable domain in full (rest from reference TRBV7-9 and TRBJ2-7): DTGVSQNPRHKITKRGQNVTFRCDPISEHNRLYWYRQTLGQGPEFLTYFQNEAQLEKSRLLSDRFSAERPKGSFSTLEIQRTEQGDSAMYLCASSLEQGLVYEQYFGPGTRLTVT.